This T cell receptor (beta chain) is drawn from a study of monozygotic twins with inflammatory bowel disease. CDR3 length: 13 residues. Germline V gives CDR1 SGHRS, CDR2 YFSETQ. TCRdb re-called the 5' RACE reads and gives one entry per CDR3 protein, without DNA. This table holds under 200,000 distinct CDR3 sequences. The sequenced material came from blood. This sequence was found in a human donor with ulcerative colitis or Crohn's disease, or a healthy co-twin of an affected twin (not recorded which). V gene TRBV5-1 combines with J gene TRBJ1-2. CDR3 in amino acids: CASSPVSNYGYTF.